Below are 27 T cell receptor beta chains sequenced from a single sample in a study of beta chain features in type 1 diabetes. The antigens for these receptors are not known. Expressed TCRB transcripts were sequenced, since all the RNA that had been isolated was reverse transcribed. The protocol was immunoSEQ multiplex PCR, while the TCRdb copy is restricted to in-frame clones and leaves out a portion. The sample includes 95,000 to 110,000 clones, around 30% of them seen just once. The study, taken as a whole, reports: All four CD4+ subsets from Type 1 diabetes patients carried moderately but significantly shorter TCRB CDR3s.

The sequencing sample was made of central memory CD4+ T cells from blood. The origin of the receptors is a woman aged 18-29 years with type 1 diabetes.

The chain recombines TRBV11-2 with TRBJ1-3; D call uncertain. The germline V and J ends were trimmed by 5 bases and 9 bases, with 8 bases remaining between them. In germline, CDR1 is SGHAT, CDR2 FQNNGV. This CDR3 has 11 residues. The CDR3 spells CASSPRVTIYF. Written as DNA, the CDR3 is TGTGCCAGCAGCCCCCGGGTCACCATATATTTT.

This clone showed up just a few times. J is TRBJ2-1 and V is TRBV5-4, with 8 nucleotides matching TRBD1. Germline V gene sequence: CDR1 SGHNT, CDR2 YYREEE (reference sequence). Losses at the gene ends were 7 bases for V and 8 bases for J; bases not matched to a gene: 14. The CDR3 consists of 15 residues. The CDR3 spells CASPDPGTGSDEQFF. CDR3 nucleotides: TGTGCCAGCCCCGATCCTGGGACAGGTTCGGATGAGCAGTTCTTC.

This clone was counted once. This chain links TRBV29-1 with TRBJ1-5; TRBD1 agrees at 7 bases. The ends lost 6 bases at V and 5 bases at J; junction bases unmatched: 10. In germline, CDR1 is SQVTM, CDR2 ANQGSEA. The CDR3 consists of 14 residues. This CDR3 reads CSVAGQVGDQPQHF. Written as DNA, the CDR3 is TGCAGCGTCGCTGGACAGGTGGGGGATCAGCCCCAGCATTTT.

This clone was counted only a few times. The CDR3 is CAWSSTGRNTEAFF. Written as DNA, the CDR3 is TGTGCCTGGAGTTCTACAGGGAGGAACACTGAAGCTTTCTTT. The rearrangement links TRBV30 to TRBJ1-1; maybe TRBD1 (6 bases). Trimming left V 2 bases short and J 1 base short, with 11 bases between. This CDR3 spans 14 amino acids. Germline CDR1 GTSNPN, CDR2 SVGIG (reference sequence).

This clone showed up just a few times. The chain is built from TRBV4-2 and TRBJ1-1; D is possibly TRBD1 (5 bases). Trimming took 0 bases from V and 1 from J, leaving 9 bases between them. The CDR3 totals 15 residues. The germline gives CDR1 LGHNA, CDR2 YNFKEQ. As DNA, the CDR3 is TGTGCCAGCAGCCAAGATCAGGGCCAGAACACTGAAGCTTTCTTT. As protein: CASSQDQGQNTEAFF.

V and J are TRBV7-9 and TRBJ2-1, with 13 bases lining up with TRBD2. V was clipped by 2 bases and J by 7 bases; unmatched bases: 8. CDR3 size: 17 residues. Per germline, CDR1 SEHNR and CDR2 FQNEAQ (reference sequence). CDR3: CASSLQQGTSGKNEQFF. The CDR3 nucleotides are TGTGCCAGCAGCTTACAACAAGGGACTAGCGGGAAGAATGAGCAGTTCTTC.

The gene calls are TRBV7-9 and TRBJ2-7; TRBD1 might be the D (6 bases). Germline assignment: CDR1 SEHNR and CDR2 FQNEAQ (reference sequence). This CDR3 spans 13 amino acids. V gave up 4 bases and J gave up 9 bases, with 16 bases separating them. For the CDR3, the DNA is TGTGCCAGCAGCTCCCCGACAGGATCTAGGCAGTACTTC. Translated: CASSSPTGSRQYF.

A single count supports this clone. V gene TRBV4-3 combines with J gene TRBJ2-3, with a tentative D call TRBD2 (6 bases). The V end was cut by 1 base, the J end by 0 bases, with 17 bases between. CDR1 and CDR2 (germline): LGHNA, YSLEER. The CDR3 loop spans 18 amino acids. This chain's CDR3 is CASSQGTPGGSSTDTQYF. The CDR3 DNA reads as TGCGCCAGCAGCCAAGGGACCCCTGGGGGGAGCAGCACAGATACGCAGTATTTT.

This clone was detected only a few times. Other DNA sequences within the sample encode an identical CDR3. DNA of the CDR3: TGTGCCAGCTCTCCTAGCACAGATACGCAGTATTTT. This encodes CASSPSTDTQYF. The chain employs TRBV18 and TRBJ2-3; D remains unclear. V dropped 6 bases and J dropped 0 bases, with 4 bases sitting between them. The length of the CDR3 is 12 residues. Per germline, CDR1 KGHSH and CDR2 LQKENI.

V usage is TRBV7-2 and J usage is TRBJ2-7; 9 nucleotides align to TRBD2. Trimming removed 1 base from V and 2 bases from J; junction bases left unmatched: 3. The CDR3 spans 15 residues. Germline V gene lookup returns CDR1 SGHTA and CDR2 FQGNSA. CDR3 residues: CASSLGSSGTYEQYF. The CDR3 DNA reads TGTGCCAGCAGCTTAGGGTCTAGCGGGACCTACGAGCAGTACTTC.

This sequence joins TRBV5-1 and TRBJ2-6; D gene ambiguous. The CDR3 is made up of 14 amino acids. V was clipped by 1 base and J by 0 bases, with 2 bases between them. In germline, CDR1 is SGHRS, CDR2 YFSETQ. This CDR3 is CASSLLSGANVLTF. CDR3 bases: TGCGCCAGCAGCTTGCTCTCTGGGGCCAACGTCCTGACTTTC.

This clone was picked up a small number of times. V and J are TRBV7-2 and TRBJ2-3, with 7 bases matching TRBD2. Trimming removed 7 bases from V and 8 bases from J; junction bases left unmatched: 15. The CDR3 extends over 15 amino acids. Germline values: CDR1 SGHTA, CDR2 FQGNSA. CDR3 coding DNA: TGTGCCAGCACCGGGGGGACTGCGCCGCCCGGTACGCAGTATTTT. Translating gives CASTGGTAPPGTQYF. Full variable domain (rest looked up from reference TRBV7-2 and TRBJ2-3): GAGVSQSPSNKVTEKGKDVELRCDPISGHTALYWYRQSLGQGLEFLIYFQGNSAPDKSGLPSDRFSAERTGGSVSTLTIQRTQQEDSAVYLCASTGGTAPPGTQYFGPGTRLTVL.

This chain connects TRBV6-6 to TRBJ2-3; TRBD2 might be the D (5 bases). V lost 2 bases and J lost 0, with 12 bases in between. CDR1 and CDR2 (germline): MNHNY, SVGAGI (reference sequence). The CDR3 totals 16 residues. CDR3 DNA sequence: TGTGCCAGCAGTTACCGCGGGCTAACTAGCACAGATACGCAGTATTTT. Translated: CASSYRGLTSTDTQYF.

The genes are TRBV5-1 and TRBJ1-1; TRBD1 matches 12 bases. CDR3 length: 16 amino acids. V shed 5 bases, J shed 0 bases, and the junction held 5 bases outside the gene matches. Germline CDR1 and CDR2: SGHRS and YFSETQ. The CDR3 bases are TGCGCCAGCAGACCGGGGACAGGGGGCTTGAACACTGAAGCTTTCTTT. Its translation: CASRPGTGGLNTEAFF.

This clone was seen more than once but under ten times. An end of the junction does not agree with germline; a read error may underlie this. This chain connects TRBV5-1 to TRBJ2-1; 12 bases fit TRBD2. Germline values: CDR1 SGHRS, CDR2 YFSETQ. The CDR3 spans 16 residues. The CDR3 reads CASSLAGRLAGDSEIF. CDR3 sequence (DNA): TGCGCCAGCAGCTTGGCCGGGAGACTAGCGGGAGATTCCGAAATCTTC.

The chain recombines TRBV15 with TRBJ1-2; D possibly corresponds to TRBD1 (5 bases). This CDR3 spans 13 amino acids. From germline, CDR1 is LNHNV and CDR2 YYDKDF (reference sequence). V was pared by 4 bases and J by 10 bases, with 16 bases between. This chain's CDR3 is CATSTLARADYTF. The CDR3 nucleotides read TGTGCCACCAGCACCCTGGCCAGGGCCGACTACACCTTC.

The rearrangement uses TRBV13 and TRBJ2-1, with a tentative D call TRBD1 (5 bases). The CDR3 contains 15 residues. The germline V gene has CDR1 PRHDT and CDR2 FYEKMQ (reference sequence). Between the trimmed V and J ends, which lost 3 bases and 7 bases, there was a span of 16 bases. CDR3 amino acids: CASSLSRQGANEQFF. The CDR3 bases are TGTGCCAGCAGCTTGTCCAGGCAGGGTGCTAATGAGCAGTTCTTC. Using reference TRBV13 and TRBJ2-1 for the parts outside the CDR3, the full variable domain is AAGVIQSPRHLIKEKRETATLKCYPIPRHDTVYWYQQGPGQDPQFLISFYEKMQSDKGSIPDRFSAQQFSDYHSELNMSSLELGDSALYFCASSLSRQGANEQFFGPGTRLTVL.

This clone was detected only a few times. For the CDR3, the DNA is TGTGCCAGCAGTTCGGCCGGAGGGCAGCCCCAGCATTTT. The encoded protein is CASSSAGGQPQHF. The chain combines TRBV6-6 with TRBJ1-5; D gene ambiguous. CDR1 and CDR2 from the germline V gene are MNHNY and SVGAGI (reference sequence). The CDR3 length is 13 residues. V dropped 4 bases and J dropped 7 bases, with 11 bases sitting between them.

This clone came up a few times. The chain recombines TRBV5-1 with TRBJ1-1; possibly TRBD1 for D (5 bases). This CDR3 has 14 amino acids. The V end was cut by 0 bases, the J end by 4 bases, with 10 bases between. In germline, CDR1 is SGHRS, CDR2 YFSETQ. CDR3 DNA: TGCGCCAGCAGCTTGGCGGGGGGGTTCACTGAAGCTTTCTTT. Amino acid sequence: CASSLAGGFTEAFF.

This clone was found a few times. Other DNA sequences of this sample code for an identical CDR3. The chain carries TRBV5-4 and TRBJ1-4; 9 positions match TRBD1. V was pared by 4 bases and J by 8 bases, with 6 bases of the junction left unmatched. The CDR3 has 14 amino acids. Per the germline V gene, CDR1 is SGHNT and CDR2 is YYREEE (reference sequence). CDR3 DNA sequence: TGTGCCAGCAGCCTACAGGGGGCCGGAGAAAAACTGTTTTTT. Its protein is CASSLQGAGEKLFF.

In its sample, this clone was seen a few times. The CDR3 loop reads CASSWHREGTEAFF. CDR3 in DNA: TGTGCCAGCAGTTGGCACAGGGAGGGAACTGAAGCTTTCTTT. The chain employs TRBV6-5 and TRBJ1-1; tentative D call: TRBD1 (6 bases). Germline-derived CDR1 and CDR2 are MNHEY and SVGAGI. V shed 4 bases and J shed 5 bases, with 14 bases lying between them. This CDR3 is built from 14 residues.

This clone has a handful of counts. Other DNA sequences from this sample encode an identical CDR3 as well. V gene TRBV11-2 combines with J gene TRBJ2-1, with unresolved D. The CDR3 loop spans 12 amino acids. Trimming stripped 5 bases from V and 4 bases from J, with 6 bases between. Germline CDR1 SGHAT, CDR2 FQNNGV. CDR3 sequence: CASSLQYNEQFF. As DNA, the CDR3 is TGTGCCAGCAGCCTGCAGTACAATGAGCAGTTCTTC.

The chain links TRBV4-1 to TRBJ1-5; D is unclear. V shed 0 bases and J shed 7 bases, with 7 bases lying between them. There are 13 residues in the CDR3. Germline-derived CDR1 and CDR2 are MGHRA and YSYEKL. The CDR3: CASSQDTEQPQHF. The CDR3 DNA reads as TGCGCCAGCAGCCAAGATACAGAGCAGCCCCAGCATTTT.

The rearrangement uses TRBV5-1 and TRBJ1-4; D is unclear. The CDR3 has 12 residues. From germline, CDR1 is SGHRS and CDR2 YFSETQ. Trimming stripped 0 bases from V and 8 bases from J, with 5 bases between. CDR3 amino acids: CASSLDREKLFF. CDR3 coding DNA: TGCGCCAGCAGCTTGGACCGGGAAAAACTGTTTTTT. The full variable domain, its missing parts supplied by reference TRBV5-1 and TRBJ1-4, is KAGVTQTPRYLIKTRGQQVTLSCSPISGHRSVSWYQQTPGQGLQFLFEYFSETQRNKGNFPGRFSGRQFSNSRSEMNVSTLELGDSALYLCASSLDREKLFFGSGTQLSVL.

The rearrangement joins TRBV27 to TRBJ1-2; TRBD1 matches at 7 bases. CDR1 and CDR2 from the germline V gene are MNHEY and SMNVEV (reference sequence). Trimming at V came to 7 bases and at J to 2 bases, leaving 7 bases not matched to a gene. This CDR3 has 14 residues. CDR3 DNA: TGTGCCAGCAAACCGGGACAGTCGAACTATGGCTACACCTTC. Encoded protein: CASKPGQSNYGYTF.

The chain combines TRBV28 with TRBJ1-3; D uncertain. The length of the CDR3 is 15 residues. Trimming left V 2 bases short and J 0 bases short, with 8 bases between. The V gene's germline CDR1 is MDHEN and CDR2 SYDVKM. CDR3 sequence (DNA): TGTGCCAGCAGTTTAACCCAGGTCTCTGGAAACACCATATATTTT. This gives the protein CASSLTQVSGNTIYF.

This chain joins TRBV4-3 and TRBJ1-3; no reliable D call. Germline values: CDR1 LGHNA, CDR2 YSLEER. This CDR3 comprises 16 residues. The V gene lost 0 bases and the J gene lost 0 bases, with 9 bases spanning the gap. The CDR3 loop is CASSQEPYSSGNTIYF. The CDR3 DNA sequence: TGCGCCAGCAGCCAAGAACCCTACAGCTCTGGAAACACCATATATTTT.